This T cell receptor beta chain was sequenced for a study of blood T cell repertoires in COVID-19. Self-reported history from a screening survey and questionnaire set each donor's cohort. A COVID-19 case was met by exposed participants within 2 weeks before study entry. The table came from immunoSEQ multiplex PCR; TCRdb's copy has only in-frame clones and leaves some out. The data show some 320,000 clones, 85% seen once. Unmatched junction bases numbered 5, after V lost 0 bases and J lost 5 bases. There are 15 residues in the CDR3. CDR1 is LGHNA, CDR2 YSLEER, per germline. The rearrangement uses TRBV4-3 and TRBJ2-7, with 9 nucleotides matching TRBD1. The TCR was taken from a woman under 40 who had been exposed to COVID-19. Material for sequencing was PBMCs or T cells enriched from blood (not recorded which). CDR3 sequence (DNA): TGCGCCAGCAGCCAAGACGACAGGGGGGCTAACGAGCAGTACTTC. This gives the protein CASSQDDRGANEQYF.